Below are 21 T cell receptor beta chains sequenced from a single sample in a study of shared clonotypes between healthy human individuals. Method: immunoSEQ multiplex PCR; TCRdb's copy keeps in-frame clones and lacks some. The table records some 2,000,000 clones, 85% to 95% of them present only once. Sequenced: naive CD4+ T cells sorted from blood. The subset is: CD45RA+ positively selected. These receptors all come from a young man in good health.

The rearrangement joins TRBV30 to TRBJ1-5; D is undetermined. CDR3 length equals 18 residues. Germline V CDR1 and CDR2: GTSNPN, SVGIG (reference sequence). The V gene lost 3 bases and the J gene lost 0 bases, with 21 bases spanning the gap. The CDR3 loop is CAWSLGSERAYSNQPQHF. CDR3 DNA: TGTGCCTGGAGCCTCGGGTCGGAGCGGGCTTATAGCAATCAGCCCCAGCATTTT.

This chain joins TRBV5-1 and TRBJ2-2; the D is unclear. V was trimmed by 7 bases and J by 1 base, leaving 14 bases between them. CDR1 is SGHRS and CDR2 is YFSETQ in the germline V gene. The CDR3 extends over 15 amino acids. DNA of the CDR3: TGCGCCAGCTCTCTACCCTCCATGAACACCGGGGAGCTGTTTTTT. Its protein is CASSLPSMNTGELFF. Full variable domain (remainder filled in from reference TRBV5-1 and TRBJ2-2): KAGVTQTPRYLIKTRGQQVTLSCSPISGHRSVSWYQQTPGQGLQFLFEYFSETQRNKGNFPGRFSGRQFSNSRSEMNVSTLELGDSALYLCASSLPSMNTGELFFGEGSRLTVL.

J is TRBJ2-1 and V is TRBV18, with D tentatively TRBD2 (5 bases). Trimming removed 3 bases at V and 6 bases at J, with 12 bases between. The CDR3 extends over 14 amino acids. The germline V gene has CDR1 KGHSH and CDR2 LQKENI. CDR3 in DNA: TGTGCCAGCTCACCCCCTAGCTTTCGCAATGAGCAGTTCTTC. It encodes CASSPPSFRNEQFF.

The chain combines TRBV18 with TRBJ1-1; D gene unclear. Trimming left V 8 bases short and J 4 bases short, with 17 bases between. There are 14 residues in the CDR3. The germline V gene has CDR1 KGHSH and CDR2 LQKENI. CDR3 coding DNA: TGTGCCAGCCTGTTCGGGGAGAAGGCCACTGAAGCTTTCTTT. This gives the protein CASLFGEKATEAFF.

CDR3 bases: TGTGCCTGGACCTTGATCAGGGGGGAAAAACTGTTTTTT. Its translation: CAWTLIRGEKLFF. The chain joins TRBV30 to TRBJ1-4, with 7 bases fitting TRBD1. CDR3 length: 13 amino acids. The J segment lost 8 bases and the V segment lost 4 bases, leaving 7 bases of the junction unmatched. The germline gives CDR1 GTSNPN, CDR2 SVGIG (reference sequence).

The J gene is TRBJ2-1, the V gene TRBV19; 14 positions match TRBD2. The CDR3 runs to 16 residues. Trimming at V came to 3 bases and at J to 8 bases, leaving 6 bases not matched to a gene. Germline V CDR1 and CDR2: LNHDA, SQIVND (reference sequence). The DNA of the CDR3 is TGTGCCAGTAGTATCCTGGGACTAGCGGGAGTCTATGAGCAGTTCTTC. It translates to CASSILGLAGVYEQFF.

CDR3 residues: CASSETGGADTQYF. In DNA form, the CDR3 reads TGTGCCAGCAGTGAGACAGGGGGCGCGGATACGCAGTATTTT. The J gene is TRBJ2-3, the V gene TRBV2; 10 bases map to TRBD1. The CDR3 runs to 14 residues. CDR1 SNHLY and CDR2 FYNNEI come from the germline V gene. Trimming removed 3 bases from V and 6 bases from J; junction bases left unmatched: 3.

The J gene is TRBJ1-1, the V gene TRBV6-6; TRBD1 aligns across 9 bases. The CDR3 is made up of 15 amino acids. Germline CDR1 MNHNY, CDR2 SVGAGI (reference sequence). Unmatched junction bases numbered 1, after V lost 2 bases and J lost 0 bases. In DNA form, the CDR3 reads TGTGCCAGCAGTTACCGGGACAGGGTGAACACTGAAGCTTTCTTT. Translation gives CASSYRDRVNTEAFF.

This chain links TRBV4-1 with TRBJ2-4, with TRBD1 identical over 7 bases. The V segment lost 3 bases and the J segment 8 bases; nucleotides outside the gene matches: 10. CDR3 size: 15 residues. Germline CDR1 is MGHRA and CDR2 is YSYEKL. In DNA form, the CDR3 reads TGCGCCAGCAGCCAGCAGGGACAGCTTAGGGACATTCAGTACTTC. This sequence encodes CASSQQGQLRDIQYF.

J is TRBJ2-3 and V is TRBV5-4; maybe TRBD2 (6 bases). The CDR3 runs to 14 residues. V lost 4 bases and J 6 bases, leaving 15 bases between the germline ends. Per the germline V gene, CDR1 is SGHNT and CDR2 is YYREEE (reference sequence). The CDR3 DNA follows: TGTGCCAGCAGCCCCACCACGGCGGGGGATACGCAGTATTTT. Amino acid sequence: CASSPTTAGDTQYF.

The J gene is TRBJ1-6, the V gene TRBV6-6; D may be TRBD1 (5 bases). The germline V and J ends were trimmed by 4 bases and 18 bases, with 19 bases remaining between them. CDR1 is MNHNY, CDR2 SVGAGI, per germline (reference sequence). The CDR3 runs to 13 residues. This CDR3 is CASSSRGPHISHF. Here the CDR3 DNA reads TGTGCCAGCAGTTCCCGGGGACCCCATATCTCCCACTTT.

The J gene is TRBJ2-2, the V gene TRBV7-2; 12 positions agree with TRBD2. CDR3 size: 15 residues. From germline, CDR1 is SGHTA and CDR2 FQGNSA. J gave up 8 bases and V 5 bases, and 6 bases lay outside the gene matches. The CDR3 sequence is CASSPSGRAGGELFF. The DNA of the CDR3 is TGTGCCAGCAGCCCTAGCGGGAGGGCCGGGGGGGAGCTGTTTTTT.

The genes are TRBV5-4 and TRBJ2-7; possible D gene TRBD1, 6 bases. The CDR3 length is 14 residues. The germline V gene has CDR1 SGHNT and CDR2 YYREEE (reference sequence). V gave up 4 bases and J gave up 2 bases, with 13 bases separating them. CDR3 residues: CASSVGDIPYEQYF. In DNA form, the CDR3 reads TGTGCCAGCAGCGTCGGGGACATCCCCTACGAGCAGTACTTC.

The V gene is TRBV5-1, the J gene TRBJ2-2; 8 bases agree with TRBD1. V lost 0 bases to trimming and J lost 6 bases; unmatched junction nucleotides: 7. The CDR3 has 16 residues. Germline loops: CDR1 SGHRS, CDR2 YFSETQ. DNA of the CDR3: TGCGCCAGCAGCTTGGACATGGGACAGGTAGCCGGGGAGCTGTTTTTT. This translates into CASSLDMGQVAGELFF.

The chain uses TRBV2 and TRBJ1-4, with D possibly being TRBD1 (5 bases). The length of the CDR3 is 14 residues. Germline V gene lookup returns CDR1 SNHLY and CDR2 FYNNEI. With 0 bases removed from V and 7 bases from J, the gap between germline ends came to 9 bases. This CDR3 reads CASSEAGDPEKLFF. DNA for the CDR3: TGTGCCAGCAGTGAAGCGGGGGACCCTGAAAAACTGTTTTTT.

The chain recombines TRBV21-1 with TRBJ1-3. TRBV21-1 has pseudogene status. CDR3 length equals 10 residues. The CDR3 here is CASSRHTIYF. CDR3 DNA: TGTGCCAGCAGCAGACACACCATATATTTT.

The V gene is TRBV6-1, the J gene TRBJ2-3; D ambiguous. The germline V gene has CDR1 MNHNS and CDR2 SASEGT. The CDR3 covers 15 residues. V lost 8 bases to trimming and J lost 2 bases, with 17 bases between them. CDR3 protein: CASVPLGNPTDTQYF. In DNA form, the CDR3 reads TGTGCCAGCGTCCCTTTAGGAAACCCCACAGATACGCAGTATTTT.

This clone was observed a handful of times. V gene TRBV5-1 combines with J gene TRBJ1-2, with D perhaps TRBD1 (6 bases). The CDR3 loop spans 14 amino acids. Trimming removed 2 bases from V and 4 bases from J, with 12 bases in between. Germline V gene data show CDR1 as SGHRS and CDR2 as YFSETQ. For the CDR3, the DNA is TGCGCCAGCAGCTTATCCGGACAGAGCTATGGCTACACCTTC. Translation gives CASSLSGQSYGYTF.

The V call is TRBV4-3, the J call TRBJ2-4; D ambiguous. Germline CDR1 and CDR2: LGHNA and YSLEER. The CDR3 has 15 residues. V was shortened by 4 bases and J by 8 bases, with 18 bases between the two germline ends. This CDR3 reads CASSRKLGVTDIQYF. CDR3 DNA: TGCGCCAGCAGCCGCAAACTCGGAGTAACGGACATTCAGTACTTC.

The rearrangement joins TRBV30 to TRBJ1-6, with D possibly TRBD1 on 6 matching bases. This CDR3 is 11 amino acids long. Germline CDR1 and CDR2: GTSNPN and SVGIG (reference sequence). V dropped 3 bases and J dropped 18 bases, with 15 bases sitting between them. The DNA of the CDR3 is TGTGCCTGGAGGAGGTCAGGGGCGGACCACTTT. This encodes CAWRRSGADHF.

The table lists this clone with a count of one. The V gene is TRBV6-5, the J gene TRBJ2-7, with D tentatively TRBD1 (5 bases). From germline, CDR1 is MNHEY and CDR2 SVGAGI. V shed 6 bases and J shed 2 bases, with 8 bases lying between them. The CDR3 extends over 12 amino acids. The CDR3 DNA is TGTGCCAGCAGCCGACAGACCTACGAGCAGTACTTC. This encodes CASSRQTYEQYF.